This T cell receptor beta chain comes out of a study of low-dose radiotherapy and immunotherapy resistance in tumors. The germline gives CDR1 SGHRS, CDR2 YFSETQ. The junction had 2 bases not matched to a gene; V was cut back by 5 bases and J by 1 base. This CDR3 contains 14 residues. Primers targeting TRAV and TRBV primed first-strand cDNA, covering alpha and beta chains. A roughly 22-cycle PCR with a constant-region primer and V-primer adapter amplified TCRs. TCRdb re-analysed the reads in MiXCR, keeping a single row per CDR3 protein. The profile shows about 14,000 distinct CDR3 sequences, under 80% of them singletons.

The source is a human donor with advanced metastatic prostate, ovarian, gallbladder or colorectal cancer (not recorded which). This table probably holds off-target reads from a library built for another chain. The V call is TRBV5-1, the J call TRBJ2-1, with 8 bases that match TRBD2. The CDR3 region is CASSRGGSYNEQFF. The CDR3 coding sequence is TGCGCCAGCAGTCGCGGGGGGTCCTACAATGAGCAGTTCTTC.